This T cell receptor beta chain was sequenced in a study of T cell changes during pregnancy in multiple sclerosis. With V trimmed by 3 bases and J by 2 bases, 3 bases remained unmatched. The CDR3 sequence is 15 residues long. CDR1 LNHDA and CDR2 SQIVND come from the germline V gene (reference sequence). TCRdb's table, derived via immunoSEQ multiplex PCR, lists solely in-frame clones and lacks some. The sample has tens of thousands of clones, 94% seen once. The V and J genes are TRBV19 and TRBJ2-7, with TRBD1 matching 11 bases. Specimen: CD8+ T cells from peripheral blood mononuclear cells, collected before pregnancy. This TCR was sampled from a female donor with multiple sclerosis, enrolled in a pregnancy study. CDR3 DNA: TGTGCCAGTAGTATTGGACAGGGGGCCACCTACGAGCAGTACTTC. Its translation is CASSIGQGATYEQYF.